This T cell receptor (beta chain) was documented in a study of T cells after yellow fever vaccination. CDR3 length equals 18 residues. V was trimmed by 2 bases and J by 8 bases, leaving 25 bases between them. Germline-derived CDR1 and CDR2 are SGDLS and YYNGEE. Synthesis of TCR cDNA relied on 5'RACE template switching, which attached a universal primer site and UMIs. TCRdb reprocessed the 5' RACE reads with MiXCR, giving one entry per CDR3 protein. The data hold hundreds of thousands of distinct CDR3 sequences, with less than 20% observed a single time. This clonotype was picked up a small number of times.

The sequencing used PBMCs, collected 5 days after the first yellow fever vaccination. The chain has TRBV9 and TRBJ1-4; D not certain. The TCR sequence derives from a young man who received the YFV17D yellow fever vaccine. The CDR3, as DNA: TGTGCCAGCAGCGTCACTCCTACTCCGGTCACAATGGGGGAAAAACTGTTTTTT. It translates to CASSVTPTPVTMGEKLFF.